This T cell receptor (beta chain) is from a study of CD8 T cells in Susac syndrome. Notes on the study in general: The study recognized that its TCR sequencing and HLA analysis covered a relatively small number of individuals.

This CDR3 has 16 amino acids. From germline, CDR1 is MNHEY and CDR2 SVGAGI. The V gene end was trimmed by 0 bases and the J gene end by 5 bases; junction bases not matched to a gene: 6. Turning to this clonotype: Its target is unknown.

Random hexamers were used to reverse transcribe an amount of roughly 0.5 to 1 ug RNA. An immunoSEQ multiplex PCR generated amplified TCR beta CDR3 products spanning 54 Vbeta and 13 Jbeta. From the immunoSEQ multiplex PCR reads, TCRdb called clonotypes with MiXCR, one entry per CDR3 protein. Here the sample spans some 300,000 distinct CDR3 sequences, roughly 90% being singletons. The gene calls are TRBV6-5 and TRBJ2-2; 7 bases align to TRBD1. The origin of this receptor is a human donor with multiple sclerosis. The sequenced sample consisted of CD8+ T cells from PBMCs. The CDR3 coding sequence is TGTGCCAGCAGTTACTCGACCGACAGGGTGACCGGGGAGCTGTTTTTT. Translated: CASSYSTDRVTGELFF.